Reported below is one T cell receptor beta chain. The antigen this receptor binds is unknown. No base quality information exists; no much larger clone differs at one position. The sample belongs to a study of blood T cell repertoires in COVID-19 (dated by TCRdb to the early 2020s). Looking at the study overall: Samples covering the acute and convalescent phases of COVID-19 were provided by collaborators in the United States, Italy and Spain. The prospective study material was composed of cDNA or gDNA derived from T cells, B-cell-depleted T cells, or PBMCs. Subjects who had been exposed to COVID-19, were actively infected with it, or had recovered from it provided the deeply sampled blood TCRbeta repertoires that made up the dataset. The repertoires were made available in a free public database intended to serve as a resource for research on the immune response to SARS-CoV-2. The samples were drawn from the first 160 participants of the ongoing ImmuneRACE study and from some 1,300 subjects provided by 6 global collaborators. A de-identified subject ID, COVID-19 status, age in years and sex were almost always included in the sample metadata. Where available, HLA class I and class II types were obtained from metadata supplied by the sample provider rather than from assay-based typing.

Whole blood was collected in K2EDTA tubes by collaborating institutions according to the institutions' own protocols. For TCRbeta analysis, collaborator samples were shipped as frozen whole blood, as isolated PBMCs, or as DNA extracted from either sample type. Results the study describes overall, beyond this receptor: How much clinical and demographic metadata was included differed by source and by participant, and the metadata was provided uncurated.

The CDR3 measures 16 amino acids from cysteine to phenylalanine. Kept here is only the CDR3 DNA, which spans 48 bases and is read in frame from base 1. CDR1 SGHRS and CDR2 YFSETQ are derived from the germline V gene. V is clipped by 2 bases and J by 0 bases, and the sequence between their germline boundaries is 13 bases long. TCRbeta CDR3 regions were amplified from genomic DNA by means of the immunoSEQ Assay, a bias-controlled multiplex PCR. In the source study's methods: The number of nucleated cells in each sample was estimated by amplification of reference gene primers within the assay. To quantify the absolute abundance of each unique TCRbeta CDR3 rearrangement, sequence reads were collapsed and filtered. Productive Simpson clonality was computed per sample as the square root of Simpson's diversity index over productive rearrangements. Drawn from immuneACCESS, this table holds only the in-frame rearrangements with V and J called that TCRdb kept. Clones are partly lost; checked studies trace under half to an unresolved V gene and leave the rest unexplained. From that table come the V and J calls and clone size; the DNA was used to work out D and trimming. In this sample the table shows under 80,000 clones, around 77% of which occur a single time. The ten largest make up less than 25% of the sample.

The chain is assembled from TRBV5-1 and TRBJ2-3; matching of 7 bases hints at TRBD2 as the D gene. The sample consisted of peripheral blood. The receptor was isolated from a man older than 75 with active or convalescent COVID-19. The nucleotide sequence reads TGCGCCAGCAGCTTAGGGGGAGCGGGAAGCACAGATACGCAGTATTTT. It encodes CASSLGGAGSTDTQYF. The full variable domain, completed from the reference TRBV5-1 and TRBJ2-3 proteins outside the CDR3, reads KAGVTQTPRYLIKTRGQQVTLSCSPISGHRSVSWYQQTPGQGLQFLFEYFSETQRNKGNFPGRFSGRQFSNSRSEMNVSTLELGDSALYLCASSLGGAGSTDTQYFGPGTRLTVL.